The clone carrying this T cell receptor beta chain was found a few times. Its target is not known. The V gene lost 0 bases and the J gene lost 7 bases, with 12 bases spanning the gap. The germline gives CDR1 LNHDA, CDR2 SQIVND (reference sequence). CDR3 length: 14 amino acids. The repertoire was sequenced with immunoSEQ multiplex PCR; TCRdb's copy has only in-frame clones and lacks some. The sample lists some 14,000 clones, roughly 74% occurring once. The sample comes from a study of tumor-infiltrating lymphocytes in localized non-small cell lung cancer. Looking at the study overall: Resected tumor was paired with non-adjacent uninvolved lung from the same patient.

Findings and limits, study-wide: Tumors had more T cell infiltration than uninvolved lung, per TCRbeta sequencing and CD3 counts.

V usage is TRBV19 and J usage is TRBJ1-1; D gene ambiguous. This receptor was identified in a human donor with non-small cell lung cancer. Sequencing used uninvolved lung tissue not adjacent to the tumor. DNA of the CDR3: TGTGCCAGTAGTATAGATCTAGGTGGAGTTGAAGCTTTCTTT. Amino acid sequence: CASSIDLGGVEAFF.